This T cell receptor beta chain was observed in a study of blood T cell repertoires in COVID-19. Here immunoSEQ multiplex PCR was the method, and the copy in TCRdb shows in-frame clones only, minus some. The table lists approximately 88,000 clones, about 76% of them singletons. In this sample, this clone turned up a few times. The CDR3 loop spans 15 amino acids. V lost 2 bases to trimming and J lost 8 bases; unmatched junction nucleotides: 4. Looked up from germline, CDR1 is SGHAT and CDR2 is FQDESV (reference sequence). The sequence was obtained from a woman over 75 with active or convalescent COVID-19. Sequencing was performed on peripheral blood. The rearrangement uses TRBV11-1 and TRBJ2-1, with 12 positions matching TRBD2. CDR3 sequence reads: CASSLLAGGSDEQFF. CDR3 in DNA: TGTGCCAGCAGCTTACTAGCGGGGGGGAGCGATGAGCAGTTCTTC.